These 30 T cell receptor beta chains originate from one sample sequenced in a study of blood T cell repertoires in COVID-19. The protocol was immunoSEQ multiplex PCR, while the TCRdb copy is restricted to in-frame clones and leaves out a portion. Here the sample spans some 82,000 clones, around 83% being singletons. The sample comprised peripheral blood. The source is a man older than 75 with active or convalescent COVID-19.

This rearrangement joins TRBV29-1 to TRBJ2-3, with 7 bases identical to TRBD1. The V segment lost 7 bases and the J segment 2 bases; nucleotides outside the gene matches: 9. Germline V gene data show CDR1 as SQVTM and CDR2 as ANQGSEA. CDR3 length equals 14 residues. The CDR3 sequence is CSGRTGLHTDTQYF. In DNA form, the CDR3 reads TGCAGCGGTAGGACAGGCCTTCACACAGATACGCAGTATTTT.

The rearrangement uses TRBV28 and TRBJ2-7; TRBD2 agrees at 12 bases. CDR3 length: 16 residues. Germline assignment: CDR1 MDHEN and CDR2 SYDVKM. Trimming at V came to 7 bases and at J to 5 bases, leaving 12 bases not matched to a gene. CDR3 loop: CASKTYGTSGPDEQYF. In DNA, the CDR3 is TGTGCCAGCAAGACCTATGGGACTAGCGGGCCCGACGAGCAGTACTTC.

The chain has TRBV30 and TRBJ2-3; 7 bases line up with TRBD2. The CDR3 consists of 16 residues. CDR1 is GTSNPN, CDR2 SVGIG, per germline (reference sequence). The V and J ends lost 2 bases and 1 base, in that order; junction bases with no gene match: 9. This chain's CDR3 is CAWSSQRAGGTDTQYF. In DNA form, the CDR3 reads TGTGCCTGGAGTTCCCAACGGGCGGGAGGCACAGATACGCAGTATTTT.

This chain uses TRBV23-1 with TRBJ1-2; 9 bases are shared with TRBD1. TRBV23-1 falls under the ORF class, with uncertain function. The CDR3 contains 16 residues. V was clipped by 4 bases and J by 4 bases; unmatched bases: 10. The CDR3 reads CASSPPGTGSPYGYTF. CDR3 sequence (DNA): TGCGCCAGCAGTCCTCCGGGGACAGGGTCTCCCTATGGCTACACCTTC.

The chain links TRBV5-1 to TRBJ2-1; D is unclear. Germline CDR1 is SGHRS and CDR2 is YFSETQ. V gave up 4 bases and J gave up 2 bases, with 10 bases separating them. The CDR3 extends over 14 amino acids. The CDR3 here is CASSLDLAYNEQFF. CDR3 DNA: TGCGCCAGCAGCCTGGACCTAGCCTACAATGAGCAGTTCTTC.

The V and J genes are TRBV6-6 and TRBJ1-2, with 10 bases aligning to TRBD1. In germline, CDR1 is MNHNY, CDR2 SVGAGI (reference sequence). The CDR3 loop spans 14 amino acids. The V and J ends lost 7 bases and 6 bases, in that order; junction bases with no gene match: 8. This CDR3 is CASTDRGIGDGYTF. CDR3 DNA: TGTGCCAGCACGGACAGGGGGATTGGGGATGGCTACACCTTC.

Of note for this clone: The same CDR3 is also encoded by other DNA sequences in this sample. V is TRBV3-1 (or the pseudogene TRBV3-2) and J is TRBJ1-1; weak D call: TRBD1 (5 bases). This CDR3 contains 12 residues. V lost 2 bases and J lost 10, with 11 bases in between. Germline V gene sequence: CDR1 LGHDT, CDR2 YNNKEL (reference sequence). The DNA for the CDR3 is TGTGCCAGCAGCCAAAGGGGATTGGGAGCTTTCTTT. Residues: CASSQRGLGAFF.

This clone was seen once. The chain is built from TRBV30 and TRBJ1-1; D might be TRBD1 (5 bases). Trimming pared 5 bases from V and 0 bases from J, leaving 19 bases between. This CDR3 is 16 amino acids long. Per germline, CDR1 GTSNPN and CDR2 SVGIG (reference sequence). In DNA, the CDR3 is TGTGCCTGGGGTAGGCTCCGGGGGGGAGTGAACACTGAAGCTTTCTTT. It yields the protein CAWGRLRGGVNTEAFF. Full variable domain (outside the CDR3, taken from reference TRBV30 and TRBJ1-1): SQTIHQWPATLVQPVGSPLSLECTVEGTSNPNLYWYRQAAGRGLQLLFYSVGIGQISSEVPQNLSASRPQDRQFILSSKKLLLSDSGFYLCAWGRLRGGVNTEAFFGQGTRLTVV.

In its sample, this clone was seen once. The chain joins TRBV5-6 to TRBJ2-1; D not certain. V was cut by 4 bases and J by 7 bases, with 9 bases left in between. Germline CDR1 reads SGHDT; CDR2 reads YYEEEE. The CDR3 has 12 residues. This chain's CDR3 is CASSAQLNEQFF. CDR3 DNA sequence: TGTGCCAGCAGCGCCCAGTTGAATGAGCAGTTCTTC.

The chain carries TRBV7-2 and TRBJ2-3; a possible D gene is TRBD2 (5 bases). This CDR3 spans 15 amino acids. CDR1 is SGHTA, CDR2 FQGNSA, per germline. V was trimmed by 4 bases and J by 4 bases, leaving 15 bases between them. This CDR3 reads CASSYRPGLADTQYF. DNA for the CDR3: TGTGCCAGCAGCTACCGACCAGGACTGGCAGATACGCAGTATTTT.

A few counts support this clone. The CDR3 here is CASSLIGGRSYIGQYF. The DNA for the CDR3 is TGTGCCAGCAGCTTGATAGGGGGACGGTCCTACATCGGGCAGTACTTC. V gene TRBV7-6 combines with J gene TRBJ2-7; D is perhaps TRBD1 (6 bases). This CDR3 spans 16 amino acids. Per germline, CDR1 SGHVS and CDR2 FNYEAQ. Trimming shortened V by 3 bases and J by 9 bases, and 24 bases separated the two germline ends. Drawing the rest from reference TRBV7-6 and TRBJ2-7, the complete variable domain is GAGVSQSPRYKVTKRGQDVALRCDPISGHVSLYWYRQALGQGPEFLTYFNYEAQQDKSGLPNDRFSAERPEGSISTLTIQRTEQRDSAMYRCASSLIGGRSYIGQYFGPGTRLTVT.

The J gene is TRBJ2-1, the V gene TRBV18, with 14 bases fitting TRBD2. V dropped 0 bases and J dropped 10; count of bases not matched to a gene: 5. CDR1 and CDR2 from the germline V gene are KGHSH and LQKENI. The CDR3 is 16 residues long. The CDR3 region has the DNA TGTGCCAGCTCACCACCGACTAGCGGGAGGGTGGGGGAGCAGTTCTTC. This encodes CASSPPTSGRVGEQFF.

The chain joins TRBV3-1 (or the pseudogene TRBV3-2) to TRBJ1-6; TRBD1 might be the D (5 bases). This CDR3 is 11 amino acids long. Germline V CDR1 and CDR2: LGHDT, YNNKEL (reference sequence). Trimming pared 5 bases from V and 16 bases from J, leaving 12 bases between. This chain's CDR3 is CASSTGGILHF. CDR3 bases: TGTGCCAGCAGCACTGGGGGGATTCTCCACTTT.

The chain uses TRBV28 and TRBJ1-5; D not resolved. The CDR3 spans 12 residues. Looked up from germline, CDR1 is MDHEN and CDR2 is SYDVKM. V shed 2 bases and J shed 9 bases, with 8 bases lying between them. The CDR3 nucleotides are TGTGCCAGCAGTTTAGACCGGGTGCCCCAGCATTTT. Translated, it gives CASSLDRVPQHF.

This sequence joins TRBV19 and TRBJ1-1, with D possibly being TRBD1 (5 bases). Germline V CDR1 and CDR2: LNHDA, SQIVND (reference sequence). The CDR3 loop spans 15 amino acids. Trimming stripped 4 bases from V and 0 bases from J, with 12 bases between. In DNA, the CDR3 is TGTGCCAGTAGTAGCCCGGGGACTATGAACACTGAAGCTTTCTTT. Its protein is CASSSPGTMNTEAFF.

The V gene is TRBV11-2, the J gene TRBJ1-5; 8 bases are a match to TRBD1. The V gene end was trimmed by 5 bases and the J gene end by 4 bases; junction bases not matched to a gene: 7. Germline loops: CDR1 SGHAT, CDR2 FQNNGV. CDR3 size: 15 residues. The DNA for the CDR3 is TGTGCCAGCAGCCCCCAGACAGGGGAGAATCAGCCCCAGCATTTT. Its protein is CASSPQTGENQPQHF.

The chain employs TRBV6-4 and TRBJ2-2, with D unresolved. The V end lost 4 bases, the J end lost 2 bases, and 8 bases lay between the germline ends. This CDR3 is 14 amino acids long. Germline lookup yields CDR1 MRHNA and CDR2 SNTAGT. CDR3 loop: CASSVESNTGELFF. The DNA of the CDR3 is TGTGCCAGCAGTGTGGAGTCAAACACCGGGGAGCTGTTTTTT.

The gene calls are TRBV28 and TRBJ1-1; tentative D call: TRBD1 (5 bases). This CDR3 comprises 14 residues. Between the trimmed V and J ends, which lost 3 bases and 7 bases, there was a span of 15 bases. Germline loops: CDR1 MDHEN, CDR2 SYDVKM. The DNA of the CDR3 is TGTGCCAGCAGTTTTAGGGGTGGGTTGGGTGAAGCTTTCTTT. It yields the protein CASSFRGGLGEAFF. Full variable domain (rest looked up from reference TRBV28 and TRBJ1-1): DVKVTQSSRYLVKRTGEKVFLECVQDMDHENMFWYRQDPGLGLRLIYFSYDVKMKEKGDIPEGYSVSREKKERFSLILESASTNQTSMYLCASSFRGGLGEAFFGQGTRLTVV.

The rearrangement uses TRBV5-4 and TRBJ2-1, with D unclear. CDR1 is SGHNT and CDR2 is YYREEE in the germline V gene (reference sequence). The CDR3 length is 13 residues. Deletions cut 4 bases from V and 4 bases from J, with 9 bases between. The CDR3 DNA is TGTGCCAGCAGCACCCAGAGGTACAATGAGCAGTTCTTC. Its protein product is CASSTQRYNEQFF.

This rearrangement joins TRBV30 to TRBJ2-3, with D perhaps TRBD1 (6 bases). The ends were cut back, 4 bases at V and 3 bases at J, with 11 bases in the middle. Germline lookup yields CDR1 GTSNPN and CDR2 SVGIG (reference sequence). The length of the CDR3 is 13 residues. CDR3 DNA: TGTGCCTGGAACAGGGTCGGGACAGATACGCAGTATTTT. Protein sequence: CAWNRVGTDTQYF.

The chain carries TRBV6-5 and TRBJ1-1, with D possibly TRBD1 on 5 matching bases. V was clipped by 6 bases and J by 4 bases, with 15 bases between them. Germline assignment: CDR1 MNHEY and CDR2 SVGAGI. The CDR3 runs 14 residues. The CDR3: CASSAEGPVTEAFF. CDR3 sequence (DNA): TGTGCCAGCAGCGCGGAGGGGCCGGTCACTGAAGCTTTCTTT.

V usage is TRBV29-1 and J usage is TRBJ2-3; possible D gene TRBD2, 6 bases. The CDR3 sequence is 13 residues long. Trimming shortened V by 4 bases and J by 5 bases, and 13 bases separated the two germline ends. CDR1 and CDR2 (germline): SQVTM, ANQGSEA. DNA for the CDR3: TGCAGCGTTGTAGCGGCGTTTCGAGATACGCAGTATTTT. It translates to CSVVAAFRDTQYF.

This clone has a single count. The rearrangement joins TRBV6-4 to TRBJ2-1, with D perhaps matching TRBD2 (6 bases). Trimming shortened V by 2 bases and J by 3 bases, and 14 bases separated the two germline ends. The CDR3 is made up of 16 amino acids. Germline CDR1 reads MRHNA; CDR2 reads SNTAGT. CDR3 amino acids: CASSDEAGPYYNEQFF. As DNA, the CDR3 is TGTGCCAGCAGTGACGAGGCGGGGCCTTACTACAATGAGCAGTTCTTC.

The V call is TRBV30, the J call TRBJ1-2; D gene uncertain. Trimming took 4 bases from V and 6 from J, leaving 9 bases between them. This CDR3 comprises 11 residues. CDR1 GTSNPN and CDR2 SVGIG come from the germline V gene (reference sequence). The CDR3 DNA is TGTGCCTGGACCAAAACTAATGGCTACACCTTC. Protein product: CAWTKTNGYTF. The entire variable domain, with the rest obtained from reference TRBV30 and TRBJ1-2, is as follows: SQTIHQWPATLVQPVGSPLSLECTVEGTSNPNLYWYRQAAGRGLQLLFYSVGIGQISSEVPQNLSASRPQDRQFILSSKKLLLSDSGFYLCAWTKTNGYTFGSGTRLTVV.

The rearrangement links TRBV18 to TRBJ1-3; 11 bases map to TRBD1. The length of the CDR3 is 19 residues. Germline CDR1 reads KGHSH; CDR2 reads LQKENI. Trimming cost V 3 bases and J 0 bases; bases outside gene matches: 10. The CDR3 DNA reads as TGTGCCAGCTCACCTGACCGCGCGGGACAGGGGGGCTCTGGAAACACCATATATTTT. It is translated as CASSPDRAGQGGSGNTIYF.

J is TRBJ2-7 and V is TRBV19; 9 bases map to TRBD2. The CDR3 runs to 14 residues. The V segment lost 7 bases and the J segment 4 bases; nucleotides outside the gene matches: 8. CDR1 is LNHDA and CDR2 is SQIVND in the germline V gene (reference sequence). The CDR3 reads CASTSRAGGYEQYF. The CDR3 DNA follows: TGTGCCAGTACATCCCGAGCGGGAGGTTACGAGCAGTACTTC.

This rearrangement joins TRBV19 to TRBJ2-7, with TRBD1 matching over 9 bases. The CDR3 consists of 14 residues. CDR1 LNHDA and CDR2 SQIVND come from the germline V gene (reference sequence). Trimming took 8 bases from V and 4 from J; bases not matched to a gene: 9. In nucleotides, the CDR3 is TGTGCCAGTCAGAAGCAGACAGGGGGTTACGAGCAGTACTTC. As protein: CASQKQTGGYEQYF.

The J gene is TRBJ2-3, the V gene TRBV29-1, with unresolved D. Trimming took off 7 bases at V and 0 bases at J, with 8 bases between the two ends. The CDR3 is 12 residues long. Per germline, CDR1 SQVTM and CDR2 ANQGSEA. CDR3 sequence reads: CSDGASTDTQYF. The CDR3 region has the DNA TGCAGCGACGGAGCTAGCACAGATACGCAGTATTTT.

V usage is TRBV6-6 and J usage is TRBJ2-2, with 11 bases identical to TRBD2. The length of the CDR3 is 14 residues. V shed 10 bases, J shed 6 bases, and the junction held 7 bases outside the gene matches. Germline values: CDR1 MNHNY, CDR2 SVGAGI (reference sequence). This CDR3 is CATVSGGASGELFF. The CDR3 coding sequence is TGTGCCACTGTTAGCGGGGGGGCGTCCGGGGAGCTGTTTTTT.

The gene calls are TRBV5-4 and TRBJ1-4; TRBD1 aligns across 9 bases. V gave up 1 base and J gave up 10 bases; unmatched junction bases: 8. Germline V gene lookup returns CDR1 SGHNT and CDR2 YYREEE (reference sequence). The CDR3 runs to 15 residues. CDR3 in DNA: TGTGCCAGCAGCTTGCTGGGACAGGGTTCGGGAAAACTGTTTTTT. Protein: CASSLLGQGSGKLFF.